This T cell receptor beta chain was profiled in a study of memory CD4+ T cells and cytomegalovirus serostatus. Study background: This sample comes from healthy Belgian adults, fewer than ten CMV seropositive, about 23 seronegative.

Regarding the study as a whole: A US-trained random forest predicted CMV serostatus with median AUC 0.91. About two fifths of the roughly 150 known CMV-associated TCRbeta sequences appeared in CD4+ memory.

This clone turned up a few times. Its antigen is not known. Per the study methods: Out-of-frame sequences were removed, leaving some 2 million distinct TCRbeta sequences. The data were produced by immunoSEQ multiplex PCR, yet TCRdb's version contains in-frame clones alone and is incomplete. V, J and clone size are taken as reported in that table, and D and trimming were inferred from the DNA itself. Among about 43,000 clones, 77% were seen once, and the ten largest hold 0.61%. The sort gate was single viable CD3+CD4+CD8-CD45RO+ cells for memory CD4+ T cells. The CDR3 spans 15 residues. With 5 bases removed from V and 0 bases from J, the gap between germline ends came to 13 bases. Per germline, CDR1 SNHLY and CDR2 FYNNEI.

This clonotype was sampled from an adult in good health and CMV-seronegative. The V call is TRBV2, the J call TRBJ1-1; D possibly corresponds to TRBD1 (5 bases). Sequencing was performed on memory CD4+ T cells from blood. The CDR3 DNA reads as TGTGCCAGCAGTTCAGGGCAGGCCATGAACACTGAAGCTTTCTTT. Protein sequence: CASSSGQAMNTEAFF.